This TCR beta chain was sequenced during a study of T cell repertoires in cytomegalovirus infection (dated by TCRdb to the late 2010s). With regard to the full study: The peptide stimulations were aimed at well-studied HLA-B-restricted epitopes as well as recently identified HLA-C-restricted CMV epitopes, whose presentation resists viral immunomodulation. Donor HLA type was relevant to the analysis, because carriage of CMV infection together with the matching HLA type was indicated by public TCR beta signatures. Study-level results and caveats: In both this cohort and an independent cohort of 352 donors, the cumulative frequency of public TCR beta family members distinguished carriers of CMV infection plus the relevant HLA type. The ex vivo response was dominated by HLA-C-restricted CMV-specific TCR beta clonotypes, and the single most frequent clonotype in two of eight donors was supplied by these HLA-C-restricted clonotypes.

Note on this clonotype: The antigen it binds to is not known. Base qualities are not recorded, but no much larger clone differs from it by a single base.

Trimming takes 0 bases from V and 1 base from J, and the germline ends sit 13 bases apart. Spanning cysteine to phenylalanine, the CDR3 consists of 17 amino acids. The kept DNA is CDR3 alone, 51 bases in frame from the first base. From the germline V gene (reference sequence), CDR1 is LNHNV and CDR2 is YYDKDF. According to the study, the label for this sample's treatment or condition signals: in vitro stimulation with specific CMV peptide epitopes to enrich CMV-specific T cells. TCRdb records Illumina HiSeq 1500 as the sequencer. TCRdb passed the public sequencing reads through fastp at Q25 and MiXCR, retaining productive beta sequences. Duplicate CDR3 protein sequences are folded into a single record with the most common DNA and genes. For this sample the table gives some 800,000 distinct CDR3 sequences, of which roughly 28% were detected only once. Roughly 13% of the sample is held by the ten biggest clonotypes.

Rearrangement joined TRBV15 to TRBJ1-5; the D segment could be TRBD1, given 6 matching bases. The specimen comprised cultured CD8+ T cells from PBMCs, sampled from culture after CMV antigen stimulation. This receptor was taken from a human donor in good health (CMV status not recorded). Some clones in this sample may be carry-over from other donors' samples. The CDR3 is CATSRDRWGASNQPQHF. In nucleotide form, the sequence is TGTGCCACCAGCAGAGATCGTTGGGGGGCCAGCAATCAGCCCCAGCATTTT. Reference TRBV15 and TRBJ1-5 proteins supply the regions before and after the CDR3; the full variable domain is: DAMVIQNPRYQVTQFGKPVTLSCSQTLNHNVMYWYQQKSSQAPKLLFHYYDKDFNNEADTPDNFQSRRPNTSFCFLDIRSPGLGDTAMYLCATSRDRWGASNQPQHFGDGTRLSIL.